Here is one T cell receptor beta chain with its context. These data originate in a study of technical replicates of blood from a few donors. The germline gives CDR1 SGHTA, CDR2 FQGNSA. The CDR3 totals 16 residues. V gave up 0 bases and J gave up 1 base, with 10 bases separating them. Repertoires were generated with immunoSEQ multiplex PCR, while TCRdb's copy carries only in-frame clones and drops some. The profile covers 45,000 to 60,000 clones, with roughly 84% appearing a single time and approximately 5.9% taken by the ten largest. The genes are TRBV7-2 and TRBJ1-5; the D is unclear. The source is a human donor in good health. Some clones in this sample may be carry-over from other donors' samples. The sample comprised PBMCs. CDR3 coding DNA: TGTGCCAGCAGCTTAGCGCTGTCCGGGAGCAATCAGCCCCAGCATTTT. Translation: CASSLALSGSNQPQHF. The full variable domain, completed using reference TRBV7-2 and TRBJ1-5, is GAGVSQSPSNKVTEKGKDVELRCDPISGHTALYWYRQSLGQGLEFLIYFQGNSAPDKSGLPSDRFSAERTGGSVSTLTIQRTQQEDSAVYLCASSLALSGSNQPQHFGDGTRLSIL.